This entry lists 21 T cell receptor beta chains sequenced from one sample in a study of early T cells in non-severe SARS-CoV-2 infection. TCRdb fed the 5' RACE reads into MiXCR, producing one record per CDR3 protein. The table shows about 38,000 distinct CDR3 sequences, with about 6.8% occurring only once. Sequenced material: whole blood, taken at baseline. These receptors all come from an adult who was a healthcare worker with PCR-confirmed SARS-CoV-2 infection or an uninfected control (not recorded which).

The chain links TRBV28 to TRBJ2-6; the D is unclear. This CDR3 region has 15 residues. V lost 5 bases to trimming and J lost 2 bases, with 10 bases between them. From germline, CDR1 is MDHEN and CDR2 SYDVKM. The CDR3 reads CASSGPFAGANVLTF. In DNA form, the CDR3 reads TGTGCCAGCAGTGGCCCCTTTGCTGGGGCCAACGTCCTGACTTTC.

This clonotype was observed a few times. The chain employs TRBV3-2 and TRBJ1-4. TRBV3-2 is tagged as a pseudogene. This CDR3 has 12 amino acids. The CDR3 bases are TGTGCCAGCAGCCACGGACGAGAAAAACTGTTTTTT. It specifies CASSHGREKLFF.

The chain recombines TRBV4-3 with TRBJ1-5; D gene unclear. Deletions cut 0 bases from V and 2 bases from J, with 8 bases between. CDR1 and CDR2 (germline): LGHNA, YSLEER. The CDR3 loop spans 15 amino acids. CDR3 in DNA: TGCGCCAGCAGCCAAGAGTTCCGGGGCAATCAGCCCCAGCATTTT. It codes for CASSQEFRGNQPQHF.

This clonotype has more than one count but fewer than ten. V is TRBV20-1 and J is TRBJ2-7; TRBD2 matches at 15 bases. Germline CDR1 and CDR2: DFQATT and SNEGSKA (reference sequence). V gave up 6 bases and J gave up 6 bases; unmatched junction bases: 9. This CDR3 has 15 amino acids. The DNA of the CDR3 is TGCAGTGCGTACCGGACTAGCGGGAGGGCCAGCGAGCAGTACTTC. Its protein is CSAYRTSGRASEQYF.

This clonotype was observed many times. This chain joins TRBV18 and TRBJ2-5; D possibly corresponds to TRBD1 (6 bases). Trimming removed 6 bases at V and 5 bases at J, with 19 bases between. The CDR3 has 15 residues. Germline V CDR1 and CDR2: KGHSH, LQKENI. Here the CDR3 DNA reads TGTGCCAGCTCCCGCGAAAAGGGGGACACGGAGACCCAGTACTTC. This translates into CASSREKGDTETQYF.

This clonotype was found a few times. The chain carries TRBV5-1 and TRBJ2-3, with 9 bases matching TRBD1. Germline lookup yields CDR1 SGHRS and CDR2 YFSETQ. The CDR3 is 15 amino acids. With V trimmed by 1 base and J by 3 bases, 3 bases remained unmatched. CDR3 residues: CASSLSGQGTDTQYF. The CDR3 region has the DNA TGCGCCAGCAGCTTGAGCGGACAGGGGACAGATACGCAGTATTTT.

This clonotype was detected many times. The DNA for the CDR3 is TGTGCCAGCAGCCAAGGAGGGACTAGCGGGAGAGGAAATGAGCAGTTCTTC. Its translation: CASSQGGTSGRGNEQFF. The chain joins TRBV3-1 to TRBJ2-1, with TRBD2 matching over 14 bases. This CDR3 is built from 17 residues. V lost 1 base to trimming and J lost 7 bases; unmatched junction nucleotides: 6. Germline lookup yields CDR1 LGHDT and CDR2 YNNKEL (reference sequence).

This clonotype was seen many times. The V call is TRBV7-3, the J call TRBJ1-2; D is possibly TRBD1 (5 bases). The CDR3 consists of 13 residues. V shed 5 bases and J shed 6 bases, with 13 bases lying between them. CDR1 is SGHTA, CDR2 FQGTGA, per germline. CDR3 in amino acids: CASSRALGDGYTF. The DNA of the CDR3 is TGTGCCAGCAGCCGTGCCCTGGGGGATGGCTACACCTTC. Variable domain in full (rest from reference TRBV7-3 and TRBJ1-2): GAGVSQTPSNKVTEKGKYVELRCDPISGHTALYWYRQSLGQGPEFLIYFQGTGAADDSGLPNDRFFAVRPEGSVSTLKIQRTERGDSAVYLCASSRALGDGYTFGSGTRLTVV.

This clonotype appeared a few times. The gene calls are TRBV11-2 and TRBJ2-3; D may be TRBD2 (5 bases). The CDR3 runs 13 residues. Germline assignment: CDR1 SGHAT and CDR2 FQNNGV. With 1 base removed from V and 6 bases from J, the gap between germline ends came to 8 bases. CDR3 DNA: TGTGCCAGCAGCTTAGGGACTCGTGATACGCAGTATTTT. As protein: CASSLGTRDTQYF.

This clonotype was seen many times. V and J are TRBV28 and TRBJ1-5, with D perhaps TRBD1 (5 bases). This CDR3 contains 14 residues. V lost 5 bases and J lost 4, with 12 bases in between. Germline V gene sequence: CDR1 MDHEN, CDR2 SYDVKM. The CDR3 coding sequence is TGTGCCAGCAGTATGACAGCAAAAAATCAGCCCCAGCATTTT. As protein: CASSMTAKNQPQHF.

This clonotype was picked up a small number of times. The V gene is TRBV7-9, the J gene TRBJ2-1; a weak D match, TRBD2 (5 bases). The CDR3 loop spans 15 amino acids. The germline gives CDR1 SEHNR, CDR2 FQNEAQ (reference sequence). The V and J ends lost 0 bases and 5 bases respectively, with 11 bases between them. CDR3 sequence: CASSLAGVRDNEQFF. DNA for the CDR3: TGTGCCAGCAGCTTAGCGGGAGTCCGGGACAATGAGCAGTTCTTC. The entire variable domain, with the rest obtained from reference TRBV7-9 and TRBJ2-1, is as follows: DTGVSQNPRHKITKRGQNVTFRCDPISEHNRLYWYRQTLGQGPEFLTYFQNEAQLEKSRLLSDRFSAERPKGSFSTLEIQRTEQGDSAMYLCASSLAGVRDNEQFFGPGTRLTVL.

This clonotype appeared a few times. The rearrangement uses TRBV5-4 and TRBJ1-1; 8 bases are shared with TRBD1. Trimming took 4 bases from V and 5 from J; bases not matched to a gene: 7. The CDR3 contains 14 residues. The germline V gene encodes CDR1 SGHNT and CDR2 YYREEE (reference sequence). CDR3 sequence reads: CASSLTGVGTEAFF. Here the CDR3 DNA reads TGTGCCAGCAGCCTGACAGGGGTTGGAACTGAAGCTTTCTTT.

This clonotype showed up many times. This rearrangement joins TRBV6-5 to TRBJ1-3; 7 positions match TRBD1. The CDR3 runs 15 residues. Trimming took 4 bases from V and 1 from J; bases not matched to a gene: 4. In germline, CDR1 is MNHEY, CDR2 SVGAGI. The CDR3 protein is CASSFKTGSGNTIYF. The DNA for the CDR3 is TGTGCCAGCAGTTTCAAGACAGGGTCTGGAAACACCATATATTTT.

The V call is TRBV7-9, the J call TRBJ2-7; TRBD1 matches at 8 bases. The J segment lost 4 bases and the V segment lost 7 bases, leaving 6 bases of the junction unmatched. The CDR3 has 13 amino acids. Germline V gives CDR1 SEHNR, CDR2 FQNEAQ (reference sequence). The CDR3 bases are TGTGCCAGCAAACGGACAGGGCGGTACGAGCAGTACTTC. It is translated as CASKRTGRYEQYF.

The V gene is TRBV9, the J gene TRBJ2-5; perhaps D is TRBD1 or TRBD2 (5 bases each). CDR3 length: 15 amino acids. CDR1 and CDR2 from the germline V gene are SGDLS and YYNGEE. The V end was cut by 3 bases, the J end by 1 base, with 13 bases between. This CDR3 is CASSASGRLQETQYF. The CDR3 DNA sequence: TGTGCCAGCAGCGCCTCGGGACGACTCCAAGAGACCCAGTACTTC.

This clonotype was counted at least ten times. The V and J genes are TRBV19 and TRBJ2-1; D is uncertain. Germline V gene data show CDR1 as LNHDA and CDR2 as SQIVND (reference sequence). V was shortened by 5 bases and J by 6 bases, with 17 bases between the two germline ends. The CDR3 covers 15 residues. This CDR3 reads CASSADGSSGNEQFF. CDR3 nucleotides: TGTGCCAGTAGTGCCGACGGAAGCTCAGGCAATGAGCAGTTCTTC.

The chain has TRBV7-2 and TRBJ1-1, with D tentatively TRBD1 (5 bases). Trimming took 1 base from V and 6 from J, leaving 12 bases between them. Germline CDR1 reads SGHTA; CDR2 reads FQGNSA. CDR3 length: 14 amino acids. CDR3 in amino acids: CASSLGRQHSEAFF. DNA of the CDR3: TGTGCCAGCAGCTTAGGACGACAGCATTCTGAAGCTTTCTTT.

This chain uses TRBV5-6 with TRBJ2-4; possible D gene TRBD1, 5 bases. Germline V gives CDR1 SGHDT, CDR2 YYEEEE. The germline V and J ends were trimmed by 3 bases and 2 bases, with 21 bases remaining between them. The CDR3 is 18 amino acids. CDR3 amino acids: CASSSTEEGRRSKNIQYF. CDR3 bases: TGTGCCAGCAGCTCGACAGAGGAAGGTCGCCGCTCCAAAAACATTCAGTACTTC.

This clonotype showed up many times. The gene calls are TRBV27 and TRBJ2-7; D unresolved. Trimming took 3 bases from V and 1 from J, leaving 13 bases between them. This CDR3 has 15 residues. Germline lookup yields CDR1 MNHEY and CDR2 SMNVEV (reference sequence). Here the CDR3 DNA reads TGTGCCAGCAGTTTTAGGACGGAGCCTTCCTACGAGCAGTACTTC. It is translated as CASSFRTEPSYEQYF.

The chain has TRBV2 and TRBJ1-1; 8 nucleotides match TRBD1. CDR1 and CDR2 from the germline V gene are SNHLY and FYNNEI. The CDR3 runs 13 residues. The V segment lost 3 bases and the J segment 6 bases; nucleotides outside the gene matches: 3. CDR3 DNA sequence: TGTGCCAGCAGTGACAGGGGGCGGGCTGAAGCTTTCTTT. This codes for CASSDRGRAEAFF.

This clonotype was observed a handful of times. This sequence joins TRBV10-1 and TRBJ2-3; tentative D call: TRBD2 (5 bases). The CDR3 runs 16 residues. The germline V gene has CDR1 WNHNN and CDR2 SYGVQD (reference sequence). V was trimmed by 0 bases and J by 1 base, leaving 11 bases between them. CDR3 loop: CASSESRDWRTDTQYF. The CDR3 region has the DNA TGCGCCAGCAGTGAGTCTCGGGATTGGCGCACAGATACGCAGTATTTT.